The 21 T cell receptor beta chains presented below share a single source sample, sequenced in a study of cytomegalovirus exposure and HLA in healthy donors. The primer mix had 60 Vbeta and 13 Jbeta primers. Sequencing was performed with immunoSEQ multiplex PCR; in TCRdb, only in-frame clones are kept and a portion is missing. Here the sample spans 250,000 to 350,000 clones, roughly 90% being singletons. Sequencing input: PBMCs. All receptors derive from a young woman in good health and CMV-seronegative.

The chain combines TRBV6-5 with TRBJ1-1; 7 positions agree with TRBD1. The CDR3 length is 15 residues. V shed 2 bases and J 5 bases; nucleotides not matched to a gene: 8. Germline CDR1 reads MNHEY; CDR2 reads SVGAGI. CDR3: CASSYRQGGWTEAFF. The CDR3 DNA reads TGTGCCAGCAGTTACCGCCAGGGGGGCTGGACTGAAGCTTTCTTT.

The J gene is TRBJ2-3, the V gene TRBV5-6; the D gene is possibly TRBD2 (6 bases). V shed 4 bases and J shed 2 bases, with 17 bases lying between them. CDR1 and CDR2 (germline): SGHDT, YYEEEE. The CDR3 has 16 residues. Written as DNA, the CDR3 is TGTGCCAGCAGCGGGGGTGGGGGGACCCTCACAGATACGCAGTATTTT. It encodes CASSGGGGTLTDTQYF.

The CDR3 here is CASSLGQLANYGYTF. CDR3 DNA: TGTGCCAGCAGCCTGGGACAGCTAGCTAACTATGGCTACACCTTC. J is TRBJ1-2 and V is TRBV7-9; 7 nucleotides match TRBD1. Germline loops: CDR1 SEHNR, CDR2 FQNEAQ (reference sequence). This CDR3 comprises 15 residues. Losses at the gene ends were 5 bases for V and 0 bases for J; bases not matched to a gene: 6. The full variable domain, with the rest looked up from reference TRBV7-9 and TRBJ1-2, is DTGVSQNPRHKITKRGQNVTFRCDPISEHNRLYWYRQTLGQGPEFLTYFQNEAQLEKSRLLSDRFSAERPKGSFSTLEIQRTEQGDSAMYLCASSLGQLANYGYTFGSGTRLTVV.

V is TRBV6-6 and J is TRBJ1-5; D unclear. Germline CDR1 is MNHNY and CDR2 is SVGAGI (reference sequence). This CDR3 spans 12 amino acids. V lost 2 bases, J lost 6 bases, and 5 bases lay in between. The CDR3 reads CASSYIRQPQHF. The CDR3 nucleotides read TGTGCCAGCAGTTACATTCGTCAGCCCCAGCATTTT.

The chain combines TRBV6-5 with TRBJ2-7; D may be TRBD2 (5 bases). This CDR3 contains 14 residues. V was shortened by 3 bases and J by 0 bases, with 9 bases between the two germline ends. CDR1 and CDR2 from the germline V gene are MNHEY and SVGAGI. The CDR3 coding sequence is TGTGCCAGCAGTTATGGCGAGGGCTCCTACGAGCAGTACTTC. It is translated as CASSYGEGSYEQYF.

This rearrangement joins TRBV2 to TRBJ1-1; TRBD1 is a possible D gene (6 bases). Trimming stripped 5 bases from V and 5 bases from J, with 12 bases between. CDR3 length: 13 residues. Germline CDR1 and CDR2: SNHLY and FYNNEI. The CDR3 protein is CASSLTGTTEAFF. The CDR3 DNA reads TGTGCCAGCAGTCTCACAGGGACAACTGAAGCTTTCTTT.

V gene TRBV6-5 combines with J gene TRBJ2-1, with TRBD1 as a possible D gene (5 bases). The V end was cut by 6 bases, the J end by 2 bases, with 14 bases between. Germline assignment: CDR1 MNHEY and CDR2 SVGAGI. This CDR3 contains 15 residues. The chain's CDR3 is CASRPTANPYNEQFF. As DNA, the CDR3 is TGTGCCAGCAGGCCGACAGCGAACCCCTACAATGAGCAGTTCTTC.

This clone was counted a few times. The chain is built from TRBV6-4 and TRBJ2-3; 10 bases match TRBD2. CDR1 is MRHNA and CDR2 is SNTAGT in the germline V gene. V was pared by 5 bases and J by 0 bases, with 2 bases of the junction left unmatched. The CDR3 runs 15 residues. CDR3 coding DNA: TGTGCCAGCAGTAGCGGGGGGGCTAGCACAGATACGCAGTATTTT. Encoded protein: CASSSGGASTDTQYF.

The CDR3 DNA is TGTGCCAGCAGTGAATGGAACGGCGGCGGTGACACCATATATTTT. It encodes CASSEWNGGGDTIYF. J is TRBJ1-3 and V is TRBV6-1; no clear D. V lost 2 bases, J lost 8 bases, and 16 bases lay in between. Germline lookup yields CDR1 MNHNS and CDR2 SASEGT. This CDR3 has 15 amino acids.

This clone was seen once. This chain uses TRBV7-9 with TRBJ2-5, with 11 bases that match TRBD2. The CDR3 covers 15 residues. Germline CDR1 is SEHNR and CDR2 is FQNEAQ (reference sequence). The ends lost 5 bases at V and 4 bases at J; junction bases unmatched: 6. CDR3 coding DNA: TGTGCCAGCAGCCCTACTAGCGGGGGAGGAGAGACCCAGTACTTC. Protein sequence: CASSPTSGGGETQYF.

This clone was counted once. This chain links TRBV29-1 with TRBJ1-5; 7 bases are shared with TRBD1. Germline V gene data show CDR1 as SQVTM and CDR2 as ANQGSEA. V lost 5 bases to trimming and J lost 0 bases; unmatched junction nucleotides: 10. The CDR3 loop spans 16 amino acids. The CDR3 spells CSVNGTAIYSNQPQHF. Here the CDR3 DNA reads TGCAGCGTTAACGGGACAGCTATTTATAGCAATCAGCCCCAGCATTTT.

The chain combines TRBV29-1 with TRBJ1-1; D not resolved. Trimming cost V 6 bases and J 0 bases, with 11 bases left between them. Germline-derived CDR1 and CDR2 are SQVTM and ANQGSEA. The CDR3 is made up of 13 amino acids. The CDR3 DNA reads as TGCAGCGTGCGAGGGTTGATGAACACTGAAGCTTTCTTT. The encoded protein is CSVRGLMNTEAFF. Based on the CDR3 plus reference TRBV29-1 and TRBJ1-1, the full variable domain is SAVISQKPSRDICQRGTSLTIQCQVDSQVTMMFWYRQQPGQSLTLIATANQGSEATYESGFVIDKFPISRPNLTFSTLTVSNMSPEDSSIYLCSVRGLMNTEAFFGQGTRLTVV.

The chain employs TRBV29-1 and TRBJ2-7; D is uncertain. In germline, CDR1 is SQVTM, CDR2 ANQGSEA. The V end was cut by 7 bases, the J end by 0 bases, with 13 bases between. This CDR3 has 13 amino acids. The CDR3 sequence is CSGATRNSYEQYF. CDR3 nucleotide sequence: TGCAGCGGGGCGACACGTAACTCCTACGAGCAGTACTTC.

In this sample, this clone turned up a few times. The V call is TRBV7-9, the J call TRBJ1-2; D is unresolved. V gave up 0 bases and J gave up 4 bases, with 15 bases separating them. The CDR3 consists of 16 residues. CDR1 SEHNR and CDR2 FQNEAQ come from the germline V gene (reference sequence). The CDR3 here is CASSLAGLRPGYGYTF. The CDR3 coding sequence is TGTGCCAGCAGCTTAGCGGGTCTACGCCCGGGCTATGGCTACACCTTC. The variable domain in full, completed from reference TRBV7-9 and TRBJ1-2, reads DTGVSQNPRHKITKRGQNVTFRCDPISEHNRLYWYRQTLGQGPEFLTYFQNEAQLEKSRLLSDRFSAERPKGSFSTLEIQRTEQGDSAMYLCASSLAGLRPGYGYTFGSGTRLTVV.

This sequence joins TRBV30 and TRBJ2-5, with TRBD1 as a possible D gene (5 bases). V was shortened by 4 bases and J by 3 bases, with 15 bases between the two germline ends. The CDR3 runs 14 residues. The germline gives CDR1 GTSNPN, CDR2 SVGIG (reference sequence). CDR3 coding DNA: TGTGCCTGGATAAATAGGGGCAGGGAAGAGACCCAGTACTTC. This translates into CAWINRGREETQYF.

The chain couples TRBV5-4 to TRBJ1-4; 7 bases align to TRBD1. Germline V gene data show CDR1 as SGHNT and CDR2 as YYREEE (reference sequence). This CDR3 region has 16 residues. The V segment lost 0 bases and the J segment 7 bases; nucleotides outside the gene matches: 9. DNA of the CDR3: TGTGCCAGCAGCTTGGCCCCTGACAGGGCGGGTGAAAAACTGTTTTTT. Protein sequence: CASSLAPDRAGEKLFF.

This clone has just a few counts. V is TRBV25-1 and J is TRBJ1-3, with 7 bases matching TRBD1. The trim removed 2 bases at V and 5 bases at J, leaving 9 bases unmatched. Germline V gives CDR1 MGHDK, CDR2 SYGVNS. The CDR3 spans 16 residues. The CDR3 coding sequence is TGTGCCAGCAGTGAACTACAGACAGGGCGGAGAAACACCATATATTTT. It translates to CASSELQTGRRNTIYF. Filled out from reference TRBV25-1 and TRBJ1-3, the complete variable domain reads EADIYQTPRYLVIGTGKKITLECSQTMGHDKMYWYQQDPGMELHLIHYSYGVNSTEKGDLSSESTVSRIRTEHFPLTLESARPSHTSQYLCASSELQTGRRNTIYFGEGSWLTVV.

The chain recombines TRBV12-5 with TRBJ1-2; 9 bases fit TRBD1. The CDR3 runs to 13 residues. Per the germline V gene, CDR1 is LGHNT and CDR2 is FRNRAP. The junction had 4 bases not matched to a gene; V was cut back by 5 bases and J by 6 bases. CDR3 residues: CASGTGGANGYTF. The CDR3, as DNA: TGTGCTAGTGGTACAGGGGGCGCGAATGGCTACACCTTC. The whole variable domain, filled in from reference TRBV12-5 and TRBJ1-2, reads DARVTQTPRHKVTEMGQEVTMRCQPILGHNTVFWYRQTMMQGLELLAYFRNRAPLDDSGMPKDRFSAEMPDATLATLKIQPSEPRDSAVYFCASGTGGANGYTFGSGTRLTVV.

The CDR3 loop reads CASSRTVANYGYTF. CDR3 in DNA: TGTGCCAGCAGCCGCACGGTAGCTAACTATGGCTACACCTTC. This chain connects TRBV27 to TRBJ1-2; D gene unclear. V lost 6 bases, J lost 0 bases, and 11 bases lay in between. This CDR3 is 14 amino acids long. Germline V gene lookup returns CDR1 MNHEY and CDR2 SMNVEV (reference sequence).

Only one count was recorded for this clone. This chain links TRBV9 with TRBJ2-1; 11 bases line up with TRBD2. CDR1 and CDR2 (germline): SGDLS, YYNGEE. This CDR3 comprises 15 residues. Trimming at V came to 2 bases and at J to 6 bases, leaving 4 bases not matched to a gene. CDR3 DNA sequence: TGTGCCAGCAGCGTGACTAGCGGGGAAGGCAATGAGCAGTTCTTC. Protein: CASSVTSGEGNEQFF.

This sequence joins TRBV15 and TRBJ1-4; D unclear. Trimming removed 7 bases from V and 2 bases from J, with 8 bases in between. Germline CDR1 LNHNV, CDR2 YYDKDF (reference sequence). CDR3 size: 13 residues. Written as DNA, the CDR3 is TGTGCCACCAAGAGAACTACTAATGAAAAACTGTTTTTT. Translated: CATKRTTNEKLFF.